The T cell receptor beta chain under discussion was sequenced for a study of cytotoxic CD8 clonotypes in ibrutinib-treated CLL. On the study more broadly: After a median roughly twelve months on treatment (6 to 36), response samples were drawn.

TCRdb's table, derived via immunoSEQ multiplex PCR, lists solely in-frame clones and lacks some. The sample yields hundreds of thousands of clones, less than 75% seen once. Study-wide findings and caveats: Timing of sampling differed between sustained-remission and progressing patients. Clonality increased at ibrutinib response and stayed stable in sustained remission. At progression, however, it fell back toward baseline. Public clonotypes, found uncommonly, either contracted or stayed stable on treatment.

There are 16 residues in the CDR3. The trim removed 0 bases at V and 2 bases at J, leaving 4 bases unmatched. Germline V gene lookup returns CDR1 MNHEY and CDR2 SVGAGI. This clone was seen only a few times. Its antigen is undetermined. Sequences were derived from PBMCs, sampled after 24 months of ibrutinib treatment. This TCR was recovered from a human donor with chronic lymphocytic leukemia. The chain links TRBV6-5 to TRBJ2-5; 9 nucleotides agree with TRBD1. DNA for the CDR3: TGTGCCAGCAGTTACTCGTGGGGACAGGGACAAGAGACCCAGTACTTC. Its protein product is CASSYSWGQGQETQYF.